These 16 T cell receptor beta chains share one sample of origin, sequenced in a study of control samples from healthy donors and cancer patients. The data were produced by immunoSEQ multiplex PCR, yet TCRdb's version contains in-frame clones alone and is incomplete. The data contain 110,000 or so clones, approximately 87% of them singletons. The sequencing sample was made of blood. These TCRs come from a man aged 30-40 years in good health.

The chain carries TRBV10-2 and TRBJ2-7; 9 nucleotides match TRBD1. V shed 3 bases and J 4 bases; nucleotides not matched to a gene: 7. Germline V gene data show CDR1 as WSHSY and CDR2 as SAAADI. This CDR3 has 15 amino acids. The CDR3 region is CASSDPGTGTYEQYF. CDR3 in DNA: TGCGCCAGCAGTGACCCCGGGACAGGGACTTACGAGCAGTACTTC.

The rearrangement uses TRBV18 and TRBJ2-2; a weak D match, TRBD1 (5 bases). CDR3 length: 13 amino acids. V lost 1 base, J lost 7 bases, and 7 bases lay in between. Germline lookup yields CDR1 KGHSH and CDR2 LQKENI. The CDR3 DNA is TGTGCCAGCTCACCACAGGGGAACGGGGAGCTGTTTTTT. Protein sequence: CASSPQGNGELFF.

Only one count was recorded for this clone. J is TRBJ2-2 and V is TRBV20-1; D unclear. V dropped 7 bases and J dropped 7 bases, with 10 bases sitting between them. Per germline, CDR1 DFQATT and CDR2 SNEGSKA (reference sequence). The CDR3 consists of 11 residues. The CDR3 spells CSVAGDGELFF. The CDR3 coding sequence is TGCAGTGTCGCTGGGGACGGGGAGCTGTTTTTT.

The V call is TRBV6-6, the J call TRBJ1-4; 7 bases line up with TRBD1. The germline CDR1 and CDR2 sequences are MNHNY and SVGAGI (reference sequence). The CDR3 spans 14 residues. The ends lost 6 bases at V and 4 bases at J; junction bases unmatched: 5. CDR3 nucleotide sequence: TGTGCCAGCAGGGACGACAGGGTTAATGAAAAACTGTTTTTT. Its translation: CASRDDRVNEKLFF.

CDR3 nucleotides: TGTGCCAGCAGCCACGGACAGGGGGCAGGTGAAAAACTGTTTTTT. The encoded protein is CASSHGQGAGEKLFF. This chain uses TRBV7-6 with TRBJ1-4, with 11 positions matching TRBD1. This CDR3 has 15 residues. Germline V gene lookup returns CDR1 SGHVS and CDR2 FNYEAQ. Trimming removed 5 bases from V and 7 bases from J; junction bases left unmatched: 6.

The chain carries TRBV28 and TRBJ1-2; 9 bases align to TRBD1. Trimming cost V 3 bases and J 6 bases; bases outside gene matches: 11. This CDR3 comprises 16 residues. Per the germline V gene, CDR1 is MDHEN and CDR2 is SYDVKM. The CDR3 coding sequence is TGTGCCAGCAGTTTTTCGGACAGGGGCCCGTTGGATGGCTACACCTTC. As protein: CASSFSDRGPLDGYTF.

The chain couples TRBV12-3 or TRBV12-4 to TRBJ1-1, with 7 positions matching TRBD1. J gave up 9 bases and V 4 bases, and 8 bases lay outside the gene matches. CDR3 length: 13 residues. DNA of the CDR3: TGTGCCAGCAGTTCTCAAGGGGGCAGGCAAGCTTTCTTT. It encodes CASSSQGGRQAFF.

The CDR3 reads CASRAASGANVLTF. The DNA of the CDR3 is TGTGCCAGCAGGGCAGCCTCTGGGGCCAACGTCCTGACTTTC. The chain has TRBV3-1 (or the pseudogene TRBV3-2) and TRBJ2-6; D not resolved. V was trimmed by 6 bases and J by 0 bases, leaving 6 bases between them. The germline gives CDR1 LGHDT, CDR2 YNNKEL (reference sequence). CDR3 length: 14 amino acids.

The chain couples TRBV5-8 to TRBJ1-5; D is unresolved. In germline, CDR1 is SGHTS, CDR2 YDEGEE. V lost 3 bases, J lost 7 bases, and 8 bases lay in between. The CDR3 spans 12 residues. CDR3 loop: CASSSNLQPQHF. Here the CDR3 DNA reads TGTGCCAGCAGCTCTAATCTACAGCCCCAGCATTTT.

The chain carries TRBV18 and TRBJ1-3; D is ambiguous. Trimming removed 1 base from V and 8 bases from J, with 9 bases in between. This CDR3 comprises 13 residues. The V gene's germline CDR1 is KGHSH and CDR2 LQKENI. CDR3 sequence (DNA): TGTGCCAGCTCACCACGGGAATCCGACACCATATATTTT. Its protein is CASSPRESDTIYF.

The chain carries TRBV10-3 and TRBJ2-3; weak D call: TRBD1 (5 bases). CDR1 and CDR2 (germline): ENHRY, SYGVKD. The CDR3 covers 14 residues. Trimming removed 0 bases from V and 7 bases from J, with 11 bases in between. For the CDR3, the DNA is TGTGCCATCAGTGAGTCGGCAGGGCGGAATACGCAGTATTTT. As protein: CAISESAGRNTQYF.

The CDR3 is CASSTGQGRVKEKLFF. Here the CDR3 DNA reads TGTGCCAGTAGTACTGGACAGGGGAGGGTTAAGGAAAAACTGTTTTTT. The chain is built from TRBV19 and TRBJ1-4, with TRBD1 identical over 9 bases. The germline V gene encodes CDR1 LNHDA and CDR2 SQIVND (reference sequence). The CDR3 runs to 16 residues. J lost 8 bases, V lost 4 bases, and 11 bases had no gene match.

Only a few counts were recorded for this clone. The chain carries TRBV13 and TRBJ2-3; 13 bases line up with TRBD2. Losses at the gene ends were 6 bases for V and 4 bases for J; bases not matched to a gene: 13. Germline V lookup: CDR1 PRHDT, CDR2 FYEKMQ (reference sequence). This CDR3 comprises 18 residues. The CDR3: CASRKTSGGIDVADTQYF. In nucleotides, the CDR3 is TGTGCCAGCAGGAAGACTAGCGGGGGGATAGATGTCGCAGATACGCAGTATTTT.

The table lists this clone with a few counts. This sequence joins TRBV5-1 and TRBJ1-1; 8 bases align to TRBD1. Germline V gene sequence: CDR1 SGHRS, CDR2 YFSETQ. The CDR3 runs 16 residues. Unmatched junction bases numbered 12, after V lost 5 bases and J lost 3 bases. CDR3: CASSLPLGQGDTEAFF. DNA of the CDR3: TGCGCCAGCAGTTTGCCGTTAGGACAGGGAGACACTGAAGCTTTCTTT. The full variable domain, its missing parts supplied by reference TRBV5-1 and TRBJ1-1, is KAGVTQTPRYLIKTRGQQVTLSCSPISGHRSVSWYQQTPGQGLQFLFEYFSETQRNKGNFPGRFSGRQFSNSRSEMNVSTLELGDSALYLCASSLPLGQGDTEAFFGQGTRLTVV.

This clone showed up just a few times. This CDR3 reads CASSESGGVEYGYTF. The CDR3 DNA reads TGTGCCAGCAGTGAATCGGGAGGGGTAGAATATGGCTACACCTTC. The chain links TRBV25-1 to TRBJ1-2, with a possible D match to TRBD1 (5 bases). V lost 1 base to trimming and J lost 5 bases, with 14 bases between them. CDR3 length: 15 amino acids. Looked up from germline, CDR1 is MGHDK and CDR2 is SYGVNS.

V gene TRBV10-3 combines with J gene TRBJ2-5, with 13 nucleotides matching TRBD2. V was clipped by 0 bases and J by 2 bases; unmatched bases: 9. Germline CDR1 and CDR2: ENHRY and SYGVKD. The CDR3 sequence is 19 residues long. This chain's CDR3 is CAISESTRLAGGLQETQYF. CDR3 sequence (DNA): TGTGCCATCAGTGAGTCGACTCGACTAGCGGGGGGCCTTCAAGAGACCCAGTACTTC.